Listed below are T cell receptor beta chains from one sample, sequenced in a study of OX40 agonist ivuxolimab in advanced cancers. Method: immunoSEQ multiplex PCR; TCRdb's copy keeps in-frame clones and lacks some. Of under 50,000 clones detected, 65% to 80% appear once; the ten largest clones hold roughly an eighth. The sequences come from CD4+ or CD8+ T cells sorted from blood, collected in a trial of the OX40 agonist ivuxolimab. The receptors were gathered from an adult with an advanced solid tumor such as melanoma, head and neck, liver or kidney cancer. Each CDR3 is given with its conserved first and last residue. The order of the fields is D gene, V gene, J gene, clone size, CDR3 protein, CDR3 DNA. A D gene is named only where the DNA matches it firmly. Some rows have no size entry. The others give once, few or many, or a class for an expanded clone.

>TRBD2|TRBV7-2|TRBJ2-4|-
CASSLRLAGVGNIQYF
TGTGCCAGCAGCTTACGGCTAGCGGGAGTAGGAAACATTCAGTACTTC
>-|TRBV28|TRBJ2-1|-
CASSFGLASQFF
TGTGCCAGCAGTTTCGGTCTAGCCTCGCAGTTCTTC
>-|TRBV7-8|TRBJ2-5|-
CASSLVTFGETQYF
TGTGCCAGCAGCTTAGTTACGTTCGGAGAGACCCAGTACTTC
>-|TRBV7-2|TRBJ2-7|-
CASSPMTGPSEQYF
TGTGCCAGCAGCCCTATGACAGGCCCATCTGAGCAGTACTTC
>-|TRBV5-1|TRBJ1-5|-
CASSPGLYSNQPQHF
TGCGCCAGCAGCCCGGGCCTTTATAGCAATCAGCCCCAGCATTTT
>-|TRBV14|TRBJ2-5|few
CASSRWETQYF
TGTGCCAGCAGCCGATGGGAGACCCAGTACTTC
>TRBD1|TRBV2|TRBJ1-1|-
CVSPAGGLDEAFF
TGTGTCAGCCCGGCAGGGGGTTTAGATGAAGCTTTCTTT
>-|TRBV6-5|TRBJ2-1|-
CAGGTFKADEQFF
TGTGCCGGGGGGACATTCAAGGCTGATGAGCAGTTCTTC
>TRBD1|TRBV4-3|TRBJ2-7|-
CASSLGQGGYEQYF
TGCGCCAGCAGCCTGGGACAGGGGGGGTACGAGCAGTACTTC
>-|TRBV6-5|TRBJ1-1|-
CASSLQMNTEAFF
TGTGCCAGCAGCCTACAGATGAACACTGAAGCTTTCTTT
>TRBD2|TRBV15|TRBJ2-1|-
CATSKAGGRTNNEQFF
TGTGCCACCAGTAAAGCGGGAGGCAGAACTAACAATGAGCAGTTCTTC
>-|TRBV19|TRBJ1-1|-
CASSPFDGHTEAFF
TGTGCCAGTAGTCCGTTTGACGGCCACACTGAAGCTTTCTTT
>TRBD2|TRBV10-3|TRBJ2-2|-
CAISVSGTILNTGELFF
TGTGCCATCAGTGTATCCGGGACTATACTGAACACCGGGGAGCTGTTTTTT
>-|TRBV6-5|TRBJ2-7|once
CASSKSSAYEQYF
TGTGCCAGCAGTAAGTCGTCGGCCTACGAGCAGTACTTC
>-|TRBV19|TRBJ2-3|-
CASSTRGSGTDTQYF
TGTGCCAGTAGTACCAGGGGCTCTGGCACAGATACGCAGTATTTT
>TRBD2|TRBV7-2|TRBJ2-1|few
CASSTSGITNEQFF
TGTGCCAGCAGCACTAGCGGGATTACCAATGAGCAGTTCTTC
>-|TRBV28|TRBJ2-7|-
CASSSGVAEQYF
TGTGCCAGCAGCTCCGGAGTGGCCGAGCAGTACTTC